This T cell receptor beta chain was obtained from a study of control samples from healthy donors and cancer patients. V lost 1 base and J 8 bases, leaving 20 bases between the germline ends. CDR3 size: 15 residues. Germline V gene sequence: CDR1 GTSNPN, CDR2 SVGIG (reference sequence). Sequencing used immunoSEQ multiplex PCR; TCRdb keeps in-frame clones, though not all of them. The profile shows roughly 150,000 clones, 70% to 90% of them singletons. The material sequenced was blood. The V and J genes are TRBV30 and TRBJ1-2, with a tentative D call TRBD1 (5 bases). The source is a man between 18 and 35 years old in good health. This chain's CDR3 is CAWSGFKWGVEGYTF. DNA of the CDR3: TGTGCCTGGAGTGGGTTTAAGTGGGGGGTAGAAGGCTACACCTTC.